This T cell receptor beta chain was identified during a study of blood T cell repertoires in COVID-19. Generated by immunoSEQ multiplex PCR, the TCRdb table keeps only in-frame clones and is missing some. The data show 250,000 to 300,000 clones, approximately 92% seen once. This CDR3 region has 15 residues. V shed 6 bases and J shed 1 base, with 14 bases lying between them. The germline CDR1 and CDR2 sequences are MDHEN and SYDVKM. Material: PBMCs or T cells enriched from blood (not recorded which). The TCR originated in a woman aged 25 to 39 who had recovered from COVID-19. The V and J genes are TRBV28 and TRBJ2-3; D is undetermined. Written as DNA, the CDR3 is TGTGCCAGCAGAACCCCTAATGGAGGCACAGATACGCAGTATTTT. This encodes CASRTPNGGTDTQYF. Combining the CDR3 with reference TRBV28 and TRBJ2-3 gives the whole variable domain DVKVTQSSRYLVKRTGEKVFLECVQDMDHENMFWYRQDPGLGLRLIYFSYDVKMKEKGDIPEGYSVSREKKERFSLILESASTNQTSMYLCASRTPNGGTDTQYFGPGTRLTVL.